The T cell receptor beta chain described here comes from a study of blood T cell repertoires in COVID-19. Study summary: In each case, the material was cDNA or gDNA derived from T cells, B-cell-depleted T cells, or PBMCs.

Authors' methods: Researchers report that nucleated cell counts were estimated from reference gene primer amplification. The table came from immunoSEQ multiplex PCR; TCRdb's copy has only in-frame clones and leaves some out. V, J and clone size derive from that table, while D and trimming were established from the DNA sequence. The sample includes over 100,000 clones, less than 90% seen only once; the top ten take around a sixth. CDR1 SGDLS and CDR2 YYNGEE come from the germline V gene. The CDR3 spans 20 residues. The ends were cut back, 1 base at V and 3 bases at J, with 26 bases in the middle. This TCR derives from a woman in her sixties or seventies with acute or convalescent COVID-19. The sequenced material came from peripheral blood. The V gene is TRBV9, the J gene TRBJ2-1; the D gene is possibly TRBD2 (6 bases). CDR3 DNA: TGTGCCAGCAGCGTAAGAGGAGGGAAGCGGCATTCCTTGGACTACAATGAGCAGTTCTTC. Translation gives CASSVRGGKRHSLDYNEQFF.